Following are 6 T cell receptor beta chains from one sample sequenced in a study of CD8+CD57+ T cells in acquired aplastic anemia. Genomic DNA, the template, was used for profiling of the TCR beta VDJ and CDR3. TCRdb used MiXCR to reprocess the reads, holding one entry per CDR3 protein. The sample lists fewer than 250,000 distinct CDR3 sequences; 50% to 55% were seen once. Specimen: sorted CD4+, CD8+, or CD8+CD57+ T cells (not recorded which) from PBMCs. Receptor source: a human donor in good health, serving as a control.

CDR3 residues: CASSLLNGEQYF. DNA for the CDR3: TGTGCCAGCAGCCTACTTAATGGCGAGCAGTACTTC. This chain connects TRBV11-2 to TRBJ2-7; D remains unclear. Germline CDR1 and CDR2: SGHAT and FQNNGV. V lost 5 bases and J 6 bases, leaving 11 bases between the germline ends. The CDR3 covers 12 residues.

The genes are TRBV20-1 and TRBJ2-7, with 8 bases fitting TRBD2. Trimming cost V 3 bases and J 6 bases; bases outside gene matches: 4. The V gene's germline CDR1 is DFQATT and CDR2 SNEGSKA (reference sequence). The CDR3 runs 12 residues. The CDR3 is CSASGGATEQYF. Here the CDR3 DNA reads TGCAGTGCTAGCGGGGGGGCCACCGAGCAGTACTTC.

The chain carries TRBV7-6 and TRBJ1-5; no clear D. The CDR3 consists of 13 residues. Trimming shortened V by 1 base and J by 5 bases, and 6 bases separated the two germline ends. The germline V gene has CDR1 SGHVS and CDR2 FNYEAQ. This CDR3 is CASSLGVHQPQHF. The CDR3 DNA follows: TGTGCCAGCAGCTTAGGGGTTCATCAGCCCCAGCATTTT.

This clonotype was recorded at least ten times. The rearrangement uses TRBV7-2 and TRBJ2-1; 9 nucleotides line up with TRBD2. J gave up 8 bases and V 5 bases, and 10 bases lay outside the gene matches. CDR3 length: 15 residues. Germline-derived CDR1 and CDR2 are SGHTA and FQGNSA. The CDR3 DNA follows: TGTGCCAGCAGCCTGAAAGGCGGGGGGGCCTATGAGCAGTTCTTC. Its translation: CASSLKGGGAYEQFF.

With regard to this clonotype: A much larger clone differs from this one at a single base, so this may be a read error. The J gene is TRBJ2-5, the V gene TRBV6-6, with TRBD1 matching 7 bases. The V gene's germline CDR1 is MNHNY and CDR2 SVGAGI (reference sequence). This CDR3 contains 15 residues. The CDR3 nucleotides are TGTGCCAGCAGTTACTCCGGGACAGCCCAAGAGACCCGGTACTTC. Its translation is CASSYSGTAQETRYF.

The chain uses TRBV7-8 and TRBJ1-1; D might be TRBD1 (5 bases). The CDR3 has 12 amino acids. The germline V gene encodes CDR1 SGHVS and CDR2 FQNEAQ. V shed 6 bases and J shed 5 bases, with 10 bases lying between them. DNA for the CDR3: TGTGCCAGCAGGGGAAGGGGAACTGAAGCTTTCTTT. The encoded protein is CASRGRGTEAFF.